The 10 T cell receptor beta chains given below trace back to one sample, sequenced in a study of technical replicates of blood from a few donors. Generated by immunoSEQ multiplex PCR, the TCRdb table keeps only in-frame clones and is missing some. The table has about 59,000 clones, around 95% seen once. Material: PBMCs. The receptors come from a human donor in good health. Some clones in this sample may be carry-over from other donors' samples.

The rearrangement links TRBV5-1 to TRBJ1-5, with D tentatively TRBD1 (5 bases). Trimming took off 0 bases at V and 6 bases at J, with 7 bases between the two ends. The germline V gene encodes CDR1 SGHRS and CDR2 YFSETQ. The CDR3 has 13 residues. CDR3 residues: CASSLGGGQPQHF. The DNA for the CDR3 is TGCGCCAGCAGCTTGGGCGGGGGTCAGCCCCAGCATTTT.

V is TRBV7-9 and J is TRBJ1-6; D not resolved. Trimming pared 2 bases from V and 6 bases from J, leaving 14 bases between. The CDR3 spans 16 residues. Germline CDR1 reads SEHNR; CDR2 reads FQNEAQ (reference sequence). The CDR3 loop reads CASSLQNRAANSPLHF. The CDR3 nucleotides are TGTGCCAGCAGCTTACAAAACAGAGCGGCTAATTCACCCCTCCACTTT.

In nucleotides, the CDR3 is TGCGCCAGCAGTTCGACCGGACAGGGAGGCAATGAGCAGTTCTTC. This translates into CASSSTGQGGNEQFF. The V gene is TRBV5-1, the J gene TRBJ2-1; TRBD1 matches 8 bases. Trimming took 5 bases from V and 6 from J; bases not matched to a gene: 10. The CDR3 has 15 residues. Germline V CDR1 and CDR2: SGHRS, YFSETQ.

The rearrangement joins TRBV5-1 to TRBJ2-6, with D perhaps TRBD1 (6 bases). In germline, CDR1 is SGHRS, CDR2 YFSETQ. The CDR3 runs to 17 residues. With 5 bases removed from V and 0 bases from J, the gap between germline ends came to 15 bases. DNA of the CDR3: TGCGCCAGCAGTTTTGACAGGTTGAGCTCTGGGGCCAACGTCCTGACTTTC. Translated, it gives CASSFDRLSSGANVLTF.

This sequence joins TRBV15 and TRBJ1-1, with D unresolved. CDR1 is LNHNV, CDR2 YYDKDF, per germline (reference sequence). V shed 6 bases and J shed 4 bases, with 9 bases lying between them. This CDR3 region has 12 residues. The CDR3 DNA sequence: TGTGCCACCAGGGGTTGGAGCACTGAAGCTTTCTTT. This sequence encodes CATRGWSTEAFF.

J is TRBJ1-2 and V is TRBV2; unclear D gene. Germline assignment: CDR1 SNHLY and CDR2 FYNNEI. CDR3 length equals 14 residues. Trimming removed 8 bases at V and 2 bases at J, with 15 bases between. The DNA of the CDR3 is TGTGCCAGCGATAGTGGTGCGCGAAACTATGGCTACACCTTC. Translated: CASDSGARNYGYTF.

The chain employs TRBV6-5 and TRBJ2-7; D possibly corresponds to TRBD1 (6 bases). CDR1 is MNHEY and CDR2 is SVGAGI in the germline V gene. The CDR3 loop spans 15 amino acids. Trimming cost V 6 bases and J 2 bases, with 17 bases left between them. The CDR3 region has the DNA TGTGCCAGCAGCTTCAGGGGTAGGGGAACCTACGAGCAGTACTTC. It yields the protein CASSFRGRGTYEQYF.

This sequence joins TRBV19 and TRBJ1-4, with D unresolved. Trimming pared 5 bases from V and 12 bases from J, leaving 16 bases between. CDR1 is LNHDA, CDR2 SQIVND, per germline (reference sequence). This CDR3 has 13 amino acids. The DNA of the CDR3 is TGTGCCAGTAGTCGCCGAGCTGAGGTGGAACTGTTTTTT. Translated, it gives CASSRRAEVELFF.

The chain couples TRBV7-9 to TRBJ1-1; D perhaps matches TRBD1 (5 bases). The germline V gene has CDR1 SEHNR and CDR2 FQNEAQ (reference sequence). Trimming shortened V by 3 bases and J by 5 bases, and 16 bases separated the two germline ends. The CDR3 length is 15 residues. This CDR3 reads CASSFFGGYETEAFF. DNA for the CDR3: TGTGCCAGCAGCTTCTTCGGGGGTTACGAGACTGAAGCTTTCTTT.

The gene calls are TRBV6-4 and TRBJ1-1; TRBD1 might be the D (5 bases). Germline assignment: CDR1 MRHNA and CDR2 SNTAGT. This CDR3 has 16 amino acids. Trimming pared 6 bases from V and 3 bases from J, leaving 20 bases between. This chain's CDR3 is CASSYNLAQADTEAFF. The CDR3 DNA reads as TGTGCCAGCAGCTACAATTTAGCACAGGCGGACACTGAAGCTTTCTTT.